A selection of T cell receptor beta chains follows, all from one sample in a study of blood T cells in healthy people across ages. From the 5' RACE reads, TCRdb called clonotypes with MiXCR, one entry per CDR3 protein. This sample has around 800,000 distinct CDR3 sequences, with approximately 24% found just once. This sample also appeared in a second study, on T cells of mothers and their children.

What was sequenced was blood. The receptors come from a boy aged 5-17 years in good health. The CDR3 runs from the conserved cysteine through the conserved F or W. The D gene is left open where the match is weak. Only some rows state a clone size, as once, few, many or a class for expanded clones.

clone_size	v_call	d_call	j_call	cdr3_nt	cdr3_aa
few	TRBV20-1	-	TRBJ1-3	TGCAGTGCTAGAGGGCCATGGGGGGGCGGAACTGGAAACACCATATATTTT	CSARGPWGGGTGNTIYF
-	TRBV5-5	-	TRBJ2-1	TGTGCCAGCAGCTTGTCGGCGAGCAATGAGCAGTTCTTC	CASSLSASNEQFF
few	TRBV4-1	-	TRBJ2-3	TGCGCCAGCAGCCAAGCACCTGGGGTAAGCACAGATACGCAGTATTTT	CASSQAPGVSTDTQYF
-	TRBV27	-	TRBJ2-1	TGTGCCAGCAGTTTGATCGCAACGAGCTCCTACAATGAGCAGTTCTTC	CASSLIATSSYNEQFF
once	TRBV20-1	TRBD2	TRBJ2-7	TGCAGCGCTGAGATTATTAAAAGCGGGAGTTACGAGCAGTACTTC	CSAEIIKSGSYEQYF
-	TRBV2	-	TRBJ2-1	TGTGCCAGCAGATACCGGGACGGCCCCCAGGGGAATGAGCAGTTCTTC	CASRYRDGPQGNEQFF
-	TRBV2	-	TRBJ1-1	TGTGCCAGCAGCCCAAGCCCTTACATGGGGGCTTTCTTT	CASSPSPYMGAFF
few	TRBV5-1	TRBD1	TRBJ1-5	TGCGCCAGCAGCTTGGAAGGGGGCAGGAATCAGCCCCAGCATTTT	CASSLEGGRNQPQHF
-	TRBV6-5	-	TRBJ2-3	TGTGCCACCACTAGGGGAGATACGCAGTATTTT	CATTRGDTQYF
-	TRBV5-1	TRBD2	TRBJ2-1	TGCGCCAGCAGCATTCAGCGGGGGGGCGTCTACAATGAGCAGTTCTTC	CASSIQRGGVYNEQFF
few	TRBV7-9	-	TRBJ1-4	TGTGCCAGCAGCCAGGTGGGATCTAATGAAAAACTGTTTTTT	CASSQVGSNEKLFF
-	TRBV12-3/TRBV12-4	-	TRBJ1-5	TGTGCCAGCAGTTTGGCGGGGGGCGGCAATCAGCCCCGGCATTTT	CASSLAGGGNQPRHF
-	TRBV3-1	-	TRBJ2-1	TGTGCCAGCAGCCAAGTGGTAAATGAGCAGTTCTTC	CASSQVVNEQFF
few	TRBV20-1	TRBD2	TRBJ2-7	TGCAGTGCTGAACAACTAGCGGGGAGCTACGAGCAGTACTTC	CSAEQLAGSYEQYF
-	TRBV4-1	TRBD2	TRBJ2-5	TGCGCCAGCAGCCGGGGACTAGTCAGGGAGACCCAGTACTTC	CASSRGLVRETQYF
few	TRBV4-1	-	TRBJ1-2	TGCGCCAGCAGCCAATTGGGGGCCGGCTACACCTTC	CASSQLGAGYTF
few	TRBV6-6	TRBD2	TRBJ2-5	TGTGCCAGCAGTTGGGCTAGCGGGGGCGGCGAGACCCAGTACTTC	CASSWASGGGETQYF
-	TRBV20-1	TRBD2	TRBJ2-1	TGCAGTGCCAGCTGGGGGGGATCTGAGCAGTTCTTC	CSASWGGSEQFF
-	TRBV5-1	-	TRBJ2-5	TGCGCCAGCAGCTCCGAGGCGGGGTTCCAAGAGACCCAGTACTTC	CASSSEAGFQETQYF
-	TRBV2	-	TRBJ2-2	TGTGCCAGCAGTGGAGGACGGGGAGACGGGGAGCTGTTTTTT	CASSGGRGDGELFF
-	TRBV5-1	-	TRBJ2-3	TGCGCCAGCAGCTCCGGTAGGGCTTGGGATACGCAGTATTTT	CASSSGRAWDTQYF